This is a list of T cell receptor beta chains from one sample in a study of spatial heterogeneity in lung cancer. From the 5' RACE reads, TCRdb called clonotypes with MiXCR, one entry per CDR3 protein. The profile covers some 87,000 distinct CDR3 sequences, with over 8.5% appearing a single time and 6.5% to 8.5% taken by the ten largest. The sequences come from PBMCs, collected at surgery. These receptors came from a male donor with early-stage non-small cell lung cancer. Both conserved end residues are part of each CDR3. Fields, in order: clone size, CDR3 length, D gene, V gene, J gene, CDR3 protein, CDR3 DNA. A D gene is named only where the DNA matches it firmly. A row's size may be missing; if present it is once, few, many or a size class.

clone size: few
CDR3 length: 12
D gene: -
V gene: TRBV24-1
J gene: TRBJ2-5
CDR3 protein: CATSDAGETQYF
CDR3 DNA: TGTGCCACCAGTGATGCGGGGGAGACCCAGTACTTC

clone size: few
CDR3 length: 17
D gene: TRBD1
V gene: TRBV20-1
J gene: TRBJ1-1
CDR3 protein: CSASPNHGTGVGTEAFF
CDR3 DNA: TGCAGTGCTAGCCCCAATCATGGGACAGGGGTGGGGACTGAAGCTTTCTTT

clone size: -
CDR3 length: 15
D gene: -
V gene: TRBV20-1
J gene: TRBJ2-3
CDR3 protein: CSARVVGGKTDTQYF
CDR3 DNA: TGCAGTGCTAGAGTGGTGGGGGGTAAAACAGATACGCAGTATTTT

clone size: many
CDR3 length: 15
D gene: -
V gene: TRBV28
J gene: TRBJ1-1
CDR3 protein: CASTLGGKGDTEAFF
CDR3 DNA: TGTGCCAGCACCCTGGGGGGGAAGGGAGACACTGAAGCTTTCTTT

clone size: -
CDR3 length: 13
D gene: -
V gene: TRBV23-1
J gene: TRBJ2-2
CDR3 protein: CASIPGQPGELFF
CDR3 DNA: TGCGCCAGCATTCCCGGACAACCCGGGGAGCTGTTTTTT

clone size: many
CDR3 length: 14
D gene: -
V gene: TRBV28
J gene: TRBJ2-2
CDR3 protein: CASTLVPGTGELFF
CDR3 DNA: TGTGCCAGCACCTTAGTTCCCGGCACCGGGGAGCTGTTTTTT

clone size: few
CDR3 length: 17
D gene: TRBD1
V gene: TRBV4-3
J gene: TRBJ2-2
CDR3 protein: CASSPSVRGPNTGELFF
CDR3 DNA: TGCGCCAGCAGCCCCTCAGTGAGGGGGCCGAACACCGGGGAGCTGTTTTTT

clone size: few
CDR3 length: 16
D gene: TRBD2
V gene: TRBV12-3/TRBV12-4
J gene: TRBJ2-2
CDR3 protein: CASSFGLAGPTGELFF
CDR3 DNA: TGTGCCAGCAGTTTTGGGCTAGCGGGCCCCACCGGGGAGCTGTTTTTT

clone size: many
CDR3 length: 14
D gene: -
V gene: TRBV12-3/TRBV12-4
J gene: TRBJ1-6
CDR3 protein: CASSPLSYNSPLHF
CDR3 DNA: TGTGCCAGCAGTCCCCTCTCCTATAATTCACCCCTCCACTTT

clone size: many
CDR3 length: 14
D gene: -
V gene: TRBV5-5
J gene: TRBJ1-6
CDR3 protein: CASTFLDRASPLHF
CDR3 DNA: TGTGCCAGCACCTTCTTGGATCGGGCATCACCCCTCCACTTT

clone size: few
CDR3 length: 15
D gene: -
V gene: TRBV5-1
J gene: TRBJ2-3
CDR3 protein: CASSLVPANTDTQYF
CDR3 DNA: TGCGCCAGCAGCTTGGTTCCGGCTAACACAGATACGCAGTATTTT

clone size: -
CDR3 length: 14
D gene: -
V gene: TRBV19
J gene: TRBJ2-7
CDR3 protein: CASSKRLGTYEQYF
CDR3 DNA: TGTGCCAGTAGTAAGCGGCTGGGGACCTACGAGCAGTACTTC

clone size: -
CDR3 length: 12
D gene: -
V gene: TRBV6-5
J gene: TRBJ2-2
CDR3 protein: CASGGNTGELFF
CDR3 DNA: TGTGCCAGCGGGGGGAACACCGGGGAGCTGTTTTTT

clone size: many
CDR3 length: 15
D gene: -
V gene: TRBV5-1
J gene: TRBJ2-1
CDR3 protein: CASSPTVSSYNEQFF
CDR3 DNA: TGCGCCAGCAGCCCGACAGTCAGCTCCTACAATGAGCAGTTCTTC

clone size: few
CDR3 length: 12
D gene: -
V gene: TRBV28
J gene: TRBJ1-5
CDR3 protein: CASSIRGEAQHF
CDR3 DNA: TGTGCCAGCAGTATCCGGGGTGAAGCCCAGCATTTT

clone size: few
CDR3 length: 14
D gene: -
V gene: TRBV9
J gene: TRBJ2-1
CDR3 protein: CASSLNPQSYEQFF
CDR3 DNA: TGTGCCAGCAGCCTGAACCCGCAGAGCTATGAGCAGTTCTTC

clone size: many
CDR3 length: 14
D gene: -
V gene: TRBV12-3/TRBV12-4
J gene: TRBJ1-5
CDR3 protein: CASSSGDGYQPQHF
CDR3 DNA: TGTGCCAGCAGTTCCGGTGACGGATATCAGCCCCAGCATTTT

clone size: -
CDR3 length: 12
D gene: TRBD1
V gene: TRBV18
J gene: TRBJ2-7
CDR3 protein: CASSQGANEQYF
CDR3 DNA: TGTGCCAGCTCACAGGGGGCCAACGAGCAGTACTTC

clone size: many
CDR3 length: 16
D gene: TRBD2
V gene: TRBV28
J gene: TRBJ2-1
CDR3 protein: CASSSSSGRAGFEQFF
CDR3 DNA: TGTGCCAGCAGTTCCTCTAGCGGGAGGGCCGGGTTTGAGCAGTTCTTC

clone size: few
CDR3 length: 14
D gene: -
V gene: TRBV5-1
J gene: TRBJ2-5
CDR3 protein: CASSMTGREETQYF
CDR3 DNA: TGCGCCAGCAGCATGACAGGGAGGGAGGAGACCCAGTACTTC

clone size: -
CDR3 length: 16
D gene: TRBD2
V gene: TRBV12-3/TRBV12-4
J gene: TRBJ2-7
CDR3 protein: CASSLARGRESYEQYF
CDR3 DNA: TGTGCCAGCAGTTTAGCGCGCGGGAGAGAATCCTACGAGCAGTACTTC

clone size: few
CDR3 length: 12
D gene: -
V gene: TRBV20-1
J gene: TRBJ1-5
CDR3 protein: CSASAGGQPQHF
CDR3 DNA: TGCAGTGCTAGTGCCGGAGGGCAGCCCCAGCATTTT

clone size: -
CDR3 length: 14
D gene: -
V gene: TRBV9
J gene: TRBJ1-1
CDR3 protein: CASSGGPWETEAFF
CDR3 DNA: TGTGCCAGCAGCGGCGGGCCTTGGGAAACTGAAGCTTTCTTT

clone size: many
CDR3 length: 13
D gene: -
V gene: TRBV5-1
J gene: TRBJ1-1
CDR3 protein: CASSLEQGTEAFF
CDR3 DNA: TGCGCCAGCAGCTTGGAACAGGGAACTGAAGCTTTCTTT

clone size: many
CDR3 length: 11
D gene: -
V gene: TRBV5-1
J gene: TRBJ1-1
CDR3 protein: CASSFGTEAFF
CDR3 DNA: TGCGCCAGCAGCTTCGGTACTGAAGCTTTCTTT

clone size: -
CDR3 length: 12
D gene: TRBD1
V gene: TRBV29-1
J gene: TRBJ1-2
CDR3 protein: CSPTGINYGYTF
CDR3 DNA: TGCAGCCCGACAGGGATCAACTATGGCTACACCTTC

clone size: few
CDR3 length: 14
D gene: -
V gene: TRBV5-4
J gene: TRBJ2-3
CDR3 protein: CASSWTRNTDTQYF
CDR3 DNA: TGTGCCAGCAGCTGGACGCGGAACACAGATACGCAGTATTTT

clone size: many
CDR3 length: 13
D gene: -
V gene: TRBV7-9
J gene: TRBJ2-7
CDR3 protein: CASSLWGNYEQYF
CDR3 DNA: TGTGCCAGCAGCTTATGGGGGAACTACGAGCAGTACTTC

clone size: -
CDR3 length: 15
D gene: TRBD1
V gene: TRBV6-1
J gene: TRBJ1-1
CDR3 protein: CASSEFMAGGTEAFF
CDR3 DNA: TGTGCCAGCAGTGAATTTATGGCAGGGGGCACTGAAGCTTTCTTT

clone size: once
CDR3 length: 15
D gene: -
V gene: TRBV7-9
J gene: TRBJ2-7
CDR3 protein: CASSVRTGRVNEQYF
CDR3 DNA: TGTGCCAGCAGCGTCCGGACAGGGAGGGTCAACGAGCAGTACTTC

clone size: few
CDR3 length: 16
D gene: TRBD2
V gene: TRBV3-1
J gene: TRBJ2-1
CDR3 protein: CASSLLAGRPYNEQFF
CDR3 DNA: TGTGCCAGCAGCCTCCTAGCGGGCCGCCCCTACAATGAGCAGTTCTTC

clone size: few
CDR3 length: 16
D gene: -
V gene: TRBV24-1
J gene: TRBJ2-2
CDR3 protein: CATSDFRQPNTGELFF
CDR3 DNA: TGTGCCACCAGTGATTTCAGACAGCCAAACACCGGGGAGCTGTTTTTT

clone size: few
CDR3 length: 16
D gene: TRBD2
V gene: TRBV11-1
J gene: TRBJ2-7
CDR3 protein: CASSPSQAGALTKQYF
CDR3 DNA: TGTGCCAGCAGCCCATCTCAAGCGGGAGCCCTTACGAAGCAGTACTTC